This T cell receptor (beta chain) stems from a study of Ad26.COV2.S vaccination and SARS-CoV-2 variants. Study as a whole: In the COV1001 trial, the donor was in the Ad26.COV2.S arm. Into the muscle, Ad26.COV2.S was dosed once or twice, 56 days apart.

Overall study results and limits: Participants given vaccine showed non-spike TCR breadth similar to that of placebo recipients.

The data were produced by immunoSEQ multiplex PCR, yet TCRdb's version contains in-frame clones alone and is incomplete. The repertoire holds 350,000 to 500,000 clones, approximately 90% seen once, with 9% to 15% in the top ten. The germline gives CDR1 SNHLY, CDR2 FYNNEI. The CDR3 totals 16 residues. The V and J ends lost 3 bases and 2 bases, in that order; junction bases with no gene match: 5. Details on this clone: Its specificity is unknown.

Treatment described: around 19 received Ad26.COV2.S at low or high dose, single or two shots; roughly 5 received placebo; per-sample allocation not given. Samples were taken on day 63 after the first vaccine or placebo injection. Ad26.COV2.S expressed prefusion-stabilized spike from the original Wuhan strain. The chain uses TRBV2 and TRBJ1-3; the match to TRBD1 covers 9 bases. This sample comprised peripheral blood, obtained in a trial of Ad26.COV2.S vaccine versus placebo. This TCR was recovered from a person aged 18-60 years who received the Ad26.COV2.S COVID-19 vaccine or a placebo. In nucleotides, the CDR3 is TGTGCCAGCAGTGACCCGGGACAGGGACCTGGAAACACCATATATTTT. Translated, it gives CASSDPGQGPGNTIYF.